This T cell receptor (beta chain) was sequenced for a study of CD8+ T cells in alopecia areata (dated by TCRdb to 2016 to 2019). In the study overall: The treated patients took part in an open-label pilot trial in which moderate-to-severe alopecia areata was treated with oral tofacitinib at 5 to 10 mg twice daily. Tofacitinib-treated patients had biopsies at baseline and at 4 and 24 weeks of treatment, with a later scalp biopsy in several patients. Patients stayed on tofacitinib for 6 to 18 months and then had 6 months of follow-up off drug so that delayed response and recurrence could be assessed. In humans, TCRbeta sequencing was performed on scalp tissue and on sorted CD4+ and CD8+ peripheral blood T cells from healthy controls and from patients with patchy or totalis/universalis alopecia areata. immunoSEQ multiplex PCR using 35 Vbeta forward primers and 13 Jbeta reverse primers was used to amplify TCRbeta CDR3 regions. Clonality in the scalp was compared among normal scalp (n=4), patchy alopecia areata scalp (n=8), and alopecia totalis/universalis scalp (n=8). RNA came from the PAXgene miRNA kit for fixed scalp, the miRNeasy kit for PBMCs, and the RNeasy kit for mouse skin. In both human patients and the C3H/HeJ mouse model, the study applied high-throughput TCRbeta sequencing to look at T cell clonal expansion in alopecia areata.

In the case of this clone: Its antigen is still unknown. Base-call qualities are not available, and no considerably larger clone is one nucleotide away.

Peripheral blood and lesional scalp punch biopsies were obtained from patients with alopecia areata. PBMCs were isolated by density centrifugation and stained for CD3, CD4 and CD8, after which CD4+ and CD8+ T cells were sorted on a FACSAria. Findings and caveats that apply to the study as a whole: Unlike mouse skin, where gammadelta T cells dominate, normal human skin contains resident alphabeta T cells that get sequenced too, which complicates analysis of the scalp TCR repertoire. Shared TCR sequences between patients were less evident than in mice, which may be partly attributable to HLA diversity in the patient population. Lesional scalp, especially in alopecia totalis/universalis, showed higher clonality and more expanded CD8+ clones than normal scalp, suggesting antigenic drive.

The library was built by means of the immunoSEQ multiplex PCR assay. RNA was extracted from all samples and reverse transcribed into cDNA, which served as template for TCR sequencing. SuperScript III was used to make first-strand cDNA, primed with a 2:1 mix of oligo-dT and random hexamers. Amplification bias was assessed with a synthetic immune receptor repertoire, and residual bias was removed computationally. The published analysis was carried out like this. Raw reads were preprocessed to remove errors, and CDR3 was defined according to IMGT conventions as the region from the conserved cysteine to phenylalanine. To get clonality, Shannon entropy was normalized by log2 of the number of productive unique TCRs and the result was subtracted from 1. Whether each scalp clone was CD4 or CD8 was inferred by checking scalp TCRbeta sequences against the CD4 and CD8 repertoires from sorted blood. Here the immuneACCESS table is served through TCRdb, limited to in-frame sequences with V and J called. Missing clones are a known gap in these copies; in checked studies unresolved V genes cover under half, and the rest lacks a known reason. D and trimming were read from the DNA, whereas the V and J calls and clone size are those reported in that table. The sample table records about 150,000 clones; over 45% of these occur just once. About 6.3% of the sample lies in the top ten.

The sequence came from a human donor with alopecia areata. The sample was CD4+ T cells sorted from blood.

In nucleotide form, the sequence is TGCGCCAGCAGCTTGGGGACACAAACTTACTACGAGCAGTACTTC. Its amino acids are CASSLGTQTYYEQYF. This chain is built from TRBV5-1 and TRBJ2-7; the best D guess is TRBD1, with 5 bases matching. Including the terminal cysteine and phenylalanine, the CDR3 comprises 15 residues. Just the 45-base CDR3 DNA is kept, in frame starting at base 1. In the germline V gene, CDR1 corresponds to SGHRS and CDR2 to YFSETQ. V is cut by 0 bases and J by 3 bases, and the space between the germline ends is 13 bases.